This passage covers 14 T cell receptor beta chains from one sample sequenced in a study of blood T cell repertoires in COVID-19 (dated by TCRdb to about 2020). The library came from the immunoSEQ multiplex PCR assay. Not all clones reach the TCRdb copy of this immuneACCESS table, which keeps in-frame sequences only. Checked studies attribute under half of the gap to unresolved V genes and leave the rest unexplained. Within this sample are about 64,000 clones, with 78% of them counted one time only. Jointly, the top ten make up 14% of the sample. Input material: peripheral blood. The receptors originated from a man between 60 and 70 years old with COVID-19, enrolled during active disease.

This sequence joins TRBV9 and TRBJ1-3, with D uncertain. V shed 1 base and J shed 4 bases, with 6 bases lying between them. This CDR3 region has 13 residues. Looked up from germline, CDR1 is SGDLS and CDR2 is YYNGEE. The CDR3 region is CASSVREGNTIYF. The CDR3 DNA follows: TGTGCCAGCAGCGTAAGAGAGGGAAACACCATATATTTT. Full variable domain (remainder filled in from reference TRBV9 and TRBJ1-3): DSGVTQTPKHLITATGQRVTLRCSPRSGDLSVYWYQQSLDQGLQFLIQYYNGEERAKGNILERFSAQQFPDLHSELNLSSLELGDSALYFCASSVREGNTIYFGEGSWLTVV.

The chain's CDR3 is CASSFGTGINTIYF. The DNA for the CDR3 is TGTGCCAGCAGCTTCGGGACAGGGATCAACACCATATATTTT. The chain joins TRBV11-2 to TRBJ1-3, with 9 positions matching TRBD1. The CDR3 totals 14 residues. Germline CDR1 and CDR2: SGHAT and FQNNGV. Trimming at V came to 3 bases and at J to 7 bases, leaving 4 bases not matched to a gene.

The rearrangement links TRBV28 to TRBJ2-1; weak D call: TRBD2 (5 bases). The CDR3 consists of 11 residues. From germline, CDR1 is MDHEN and CDR2 SYDVKM. Trimming pared 5 bases from V and 8 bases from J, leaving 7 bases between. The chain's CDR3 is CASSLEDEQFF. CDR3 nucleotide sequence: TGTGCCAGCAGTCTGGAGGATGAGCAGTTCTTC.

The rearrangement joins TRBV21-1 to TRBJ1-1; the D call of TRBD1 is as the table states it, not checked on the DNA. TRBV21-1 is noted as a pseudogene. The CDR3 loop spans 12 amino acids. The DNA for the CDR3 is TGTGCCATGGGGGACAGGAACACTGAAGCTTTCTTT. This encodes CAMGDRNTEAFF.

V usage is TRBV28 and J usage is TRBJ2-2; 10 bases align to TRBD2. Germline V lookup: CDR1 MDHEN, CDR2 SYDVKM. Trimming took 6 bases from V and 7 from J; bases not matched to a gene: 14. This CDR3 has 17 amino acids. For the CDR3, the DNA is TGTGCCAGCAGCAATCCTAGGCCACTAGCGGGGCTCGGGGAGCTGTTTTTT. Protein: CASSNPRPLAGLGELFF.

With regard to this clone: This same CDR3 is encoded by further DNA sequences in the sample. This chain uses TRBV27 with TRBJ2-7; 11 nucleotides agree with TRBD2. This CDR3 spans 15 amino acids. Unmatched junction bases numbered 2, after V lost 0 bases and J lost 4 bases. Germline V gene sequence: CDR1 MNHEY, CDR2 SMNVEV (reference sequence). The CDR3 nucleotides are TGTGCCAGCAGTTTATCGACTAGCGGGGTTTACGAGCAGTACTTC. Translated: CASSLSTSGVYEQYF.

The sample holds one count of this clone. The J gene is TRBJ2-6, the V gene TRBV5-1; 9 bases match TRBD2. With 5 bases clipped from V and 0 bases from J, the junction kept 3 bases outside the gene matches. The CDR3 loop spans 16 amino acids. CDR1 SGHRS and CDR2 YFSETQ come from the germline V gene. CDR3 in amino acids: CASSLAGSSGANVLTF. CDR3 coding DNA: TGCGCCAGCAGTCTAGCGGGGTCCTCTGGGGCCAACGTCCTGACTTTC.

This sequence joins TRBV6-5 and TRBJ2-7, with unresolved D. This CDR3 is 13 amino acids long. Trimming removed 0 bases at V and 2 bases at J, with 5 bases between. Looked up from germline, CDR1 is MNHEY and CDR2 is SVGAGI. Here the CDR3 reads CASSYSPAYEQYF. The CDR3 bases are TGTGCCAGCAGTTACTCGCCAGCCTACGAGCAGTACTTC.

The J gene is TRBJ1-2, the V gene TRBV9; D ambiguous. The CDR3 extends over 12 amino acids. Trimming took 3 bases from V and 8 from J, leaving 11 bases between them. Germline CDR1 SGDLS, CDR2 YYNGEE. CDR3 DNA sequence: TGTGCCAGCAGCGGTAGAGAGATCGGCTACACCTTC. Translated, it gives CASSGREIGYTF.

The rearrangement links TRBV20-1 to TRBJ1-5, with TRBD1 as a possible D gene (5 bases). Germline CDR1 reads DFQATT; CDR2 reads SNEGSKA (reference sequence). The CDR3 is made up of 14 amino acids. V lost 3 bases and J lost 2, with 11 bases in between. The chain's CDR3 is CSASQGFGNQPQHF. The CDR3 region has the DNA TGCAGTGCTAGTCAGGGTTTCGGCAATCAGCCCCAGCATTTT.

This sequence joins TRBV5-5 and TRBJ2-3; 7 bases fit TRBD2. CDR3 size: 16 residues. The germline V gene encodes CDR1 SGHKS and CDR2 YYEKEE (reference sequence). V was clipped by 0 bases and J by 4 bases; unmatched bases: 8. The CDR3 DNA follows: TGTGCCAGCAGCTTGGGGCTAGCGGCAACTTCAGATACGCAGTATTTT. Translation gives CASSLGLAATSDTQYF.

The chain carries TRBV28 and TRBJ2-1; 8 positions match TRBD2. V lost 8 bases and J lost 8; bases outside the gene matches: 8. The CDR3 is made up of 13 amino acids. Germline CDR1 reads MDHEN; CDR2 reads SYDVKM. CDR3 sequence reads: CASLGLAIHEQFF. DNA of the CDR3: TGTGCCAGCCTCGGACTAGCTATCCATGAGCAGTTCTTC.

The chain links TRBV18 to TRBJ1-4; D is undetermined. This CDR3 is built from 14 residues. Trimming left V 3 bases short and J 0 bases short, with 5 bases between. Germline V CDR1 and CDR2: KGHSH, LQKENI. CDR3 DNA sequence: TGTGCCAGCTCACCCGGGGCAACTAATGAAAAACTGTTTTTT. This codes for CASSPGATNEKLFF.

J is TRBJ2-7 and V is TRBV29-1; 7 nucleotides match TRBD1. The ends lost 4 bases at V and 2 bases at J; junction bases unmatched: 8. This CDR3 comprises 14 residues. Germline V gives CDR1 SQVTM, CDR2 ANQGSEA. The CDR3 loop is CSVVKAGGTYEQYF. The CDR3 DNA sequence: TGCAGCGTTGTAAAGGCAGGGGGAACCTACGAGCAGTACTTC.